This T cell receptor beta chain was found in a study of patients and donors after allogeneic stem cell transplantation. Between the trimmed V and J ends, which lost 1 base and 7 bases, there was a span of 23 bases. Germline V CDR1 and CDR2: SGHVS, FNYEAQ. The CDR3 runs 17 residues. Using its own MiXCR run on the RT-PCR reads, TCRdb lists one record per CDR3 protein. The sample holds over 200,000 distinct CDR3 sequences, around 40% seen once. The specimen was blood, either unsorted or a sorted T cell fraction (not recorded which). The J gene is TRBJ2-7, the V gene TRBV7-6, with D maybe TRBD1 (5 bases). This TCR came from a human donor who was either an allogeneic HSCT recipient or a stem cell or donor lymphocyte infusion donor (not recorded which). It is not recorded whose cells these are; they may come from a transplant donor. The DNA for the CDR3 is TGTGCCAGCAGCTTAGGCCCAGACAGATACTCCGTCAAAGAGCAGTACTTC. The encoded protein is CASSLGPDRYSVKEQYF.